Below are 9 T cell receptor beta chains sequenced from a single sample in a study of cytomegalovirus exposure and HLA in healthy donors. Both 60 Vbeta primers and 13 Jbeta primers went into the PCR. Only in-frame clones appear in the TCRdb table, and some are missing; sequencing was by immunoSEQ multiplex PCR. The sample includes approximately 150,000 clones, about 75% of them seen just once. Sample: PBMCs. These receptors originate from a man aged 55 to 69 in good health and CMV-seronegative.

This sequence joins TRBV5-1 and TRBJ2-3; D possibly corresponds to TRBD1 (6 bases). V gave up 5 bases and J gave up 0 bases, with 16 bases separating them. The CDR3 runs to 16 residues. The V gene's germline CDR1 is SGHRS and CDR2 YFSETQ. CDR3 coding DNA: TGCGCCAGCAGGGCTGAGGTACAGGGCAGCACAGATACGCAGTATTTT. It is translated as CASRAEVQGSTDTQYF.

The chain carries TRBV19 and TRBJ1-1, with D hard to call. The CDR3 extends over 15 amino acids. The germline gives CDR1 LNHDA, CDR2 SQIVND (reference sequence). V shed 3 bases and J shed 4 bases, with 15 bases lying between them. CDR3 DNA sequence: TGTGCCAGTAGTATTGAGACAACTAGGAGCACTGAAGCTTTCTTT. Protein: CASSIETTRSTEAFF.

The chain has TRBV6-6 and TRBJ2-1, with 12 bases that match TRBD2. The CDR3 is 15 amino acids. CDR1 is MNHNY, CDR2 SVGAGI, per germline (reference sequence). J was trimmed by 6 bases and V by 6 bases; bases with no gene match: 6. CDR3 loop: CASSQTSGSPNEQFF. As DNA, the CDR3 is TGTGCCAGCAGCCAGACTAGCGGGAGCCCCAATGAGCAGTTCTTC.

The rearrangement uses TRBV7-2 and TRBJ1-1; D is unresolved. The germline V and J ends were trimmed by 3 bases and 1 base, with 6 bases remaining between them. Germline CDR1 SGHTA, CDR2 FQGNSA. CDR3 length equals 13 residues. The DNA of the CDR3 is TGTGCCAGCAGCTTCGAGAGGAACACTGAAGCTTTCTTT. Translation: CASSFERNTEAFF.

The count of this clone is one. The chain employs TRBV6-1 and TRBJ1-4; D perhaps matches TRBD1 (6 bases). The ends were cut back, 6 bases at V and 8 bases at J, with 19 bases in the middle. The CDR3 totals 15 residues. Germline loops: CDR1 MNHNS, CDR2 SASEGT. CDR3 sequence: CASSVSRGEGEKLFF. The CDR3 region has the DNA TGTGCCAGCAGCGTCTCGAGGGGGGAGGGGGAAAAACTGTTTTTT.

The chain is built from TRBV30 and TRBJ1-3, with a possible D match to TRBD1 (5 bases). V was pared by 1 base and J by 0 bases, with 10 bases between. The germline gives CDR1 GTSNPN, CDR2 SVGIG (reference sequence). This CDR3 spans 15 amino acids. The CDR3 DNA sequence: TGTGCCTGGAGTGGGGGGGGGTTCTCTGGAAACACCATATATTTT. Protein sequence: CAWSGGGFSGNTIYF. The entire variable domain, with the rest obtained from reference TRBV30 and TRBJ1-3, is as follows: SQTIHQWPATLVQPVGSPLSLECTVEGTSNPNLYWYRQAAGRGLQLLFYSVGIGQISSEVPQNLSASRPQDRQFILSSKKLLLSDSGFYLCAWSGGGFSGNTIYFGEGSWLTVV.

The CDR3 loop reads CASSYAGTSGYNEQFF. The CDR3 DNA is TGTGCCAGCAGCTACGCCGGGACTAGCGGATACAATGAGCAGTTCTTC. V gene TRBV28 combines with J gene TRBJ2-1, with 11 bases fitting TRBD2. V dropped 6 bases and J dropped 4; count of bases not matched to a gene: 8. Germline CDR1 and CDR2: MDHEN and SYDVKM. The CDR3 covers 16 residues.

V usage is TRBV19 and J usage is TRBJ2-7; 10 bases match TRBD1. J lost 4 bases, V lost 3 bases, and 6 bases had no gene match. Germline CDR1 LNHDA, CDR2 SQIVND (reference sequence). The CDR3 spans 15 residues. The CDR3 region is CASSMGQGRRYEQYF. The CDR3 DNA reads as TGTGCCAGTAGTATGGGACAGGGGAGGAGGTACGAGCAGTACTTC.

Points on this clone: This specimen includes other DNA sequences encoding the same CDR3. The rearrangement uses TRBV19 and TRBJ1-2; D gene ambiguous. The V end was cut by 3 bases, the J end by 5 bases, with 7 bases between. Germline loops: CDR1 LNHDA, CDR2 SQIVND (reference sequence). The CDR3 is made up of 12 amino acids. Here the CDR3 DNA reads TGTGCCAGTAGTATTTCGGGTTATGGCTACACCTTC. It yields the protein CASSISGYGYTF.